This TCR beta chain is drawn from a study of cytomegalovirus exposure and HLA in healthy donors. 60 Vbeta and 13 Jbeta primers were used in PCR. Profiling relied on immunoSEQ multiplex PCR, and the TCRdb table lists in-frame clones only, not all of them. The sample has 82,000 or so clones, about a tenth seen once. The CDR3 length is 13 residues. With 10 bases removed from V and 4 bases from J, the gap between germline ends came to 17 bases. CDR1 SGDLS and CDR2 YYNGEE come from the germline V gene. This sequence originates from a man in his 60s in good health and CMV-seropositive. Sequencing was performed on PBMCs. The V gene is TRBV9, the J gene TRBJ1-1; D is possibly TRBD1 (5 bases). The chain's CDR3 is CASGNAGRTEAFF. The CDR3 region has the DNA TGTGCCTCGGGTAACGCAGGGCGCACTGAAGCTTTCTTT.